These 2 T cell receptor beta chains were all obtained from the same sample, sequenced in a study of blood T cell repertoires in COVID-19 (dated by TCRdb to the early 2020s). Library preparation was by the immunoSEQ multiplex PCR assay. Drawn from immuneACCESS, this table holds only the in-frame rearrangements with V and J called that TCRdb kept. Clones are partly lost; checked studies trace under half to an unresolved V gene and leave the rest unexplained. Across this sample there are fewer than 200,000 clones, with about three quarters seen only once. The ten largest clonotypes hold roughly 8.6% of the sample. What was sequenced was peripheral blood. The source is a woman in her forties or fifties with active or convalescent COVID-19.

This chain uses TRBV20-1 with TRBJ2-3; 9 nucleotides agree with TRBD2. After removal of 3 bases from V and 5 bases from J, the junction contained 12 bases not matched to a gene. CDR3 length: 16 residues. CDR1 and CDR2 (germline): DFQATT, SNEGSKA (reference sequence). CDR3 DNA: TGCAGTGCTAGTGGGGGTAGCGGGGGTTTCCGAGATACGCAGTATTTT. Its protein is CSASGGSGGFRDTQYF.

The J gene is TRBJ2-4, the V gene TRBV9, with D maybe TRBD2 (6 bases). V lost 5 bases and J 0 bases, leaving 9 bases between the germline ends. Germline V CDR1 and CDR2: SGDLS, YYNGEE. This CDR3 is built from 14 residues. The CDR3 loop reads CASRRRVAKNIQYF. CDR3 in DNA: TGTGCCAGCAGGAGGAGGGTAGCCAAAAACATTCAGTACTTC.